A single sample is the source of the 5 T cell receptor beta chains below, sequenced in a study of neurological immune-mediated disorders. TCRdb called the 5' RACE reads again in MiXCR, with one record for every CDR3 protein. The repertoire holds under 85,000 distinct CDR3 sequences, with around 5% as singletons. Sequencing was performed on PBMCs. Receptor source: a human donor with multiple sclerosis. The donor label of this sample is uncertain.

Ten or more counts support this clonotype. The V and J genes are TRBV20-1 and TRBJ2-3, with D possibly matching TRBD2 (6 bases). This CDR3 region has 14 residues. From germline, CDR1 is DFQATT and CDR2 SNEGSKA (reference sequence). Trimming removed 4 bases at V and 2 bases at J, with 13 bases between. CDR3 residues: CSAMRGPFTDTQYF. The DNA for the CDR3 is TGCAGTGCTATGCGGGGACCTTTCACAGATACGCAGTATTTT.

The table lists this clonotype with many counts. This chain uses TRBV14 with TRBJ2-6; D call uncertain. The germline V and J ends were trimmed by 0 bases and 10 bases, with 13 bases remaining between them. The CDR3 is made up of 15 amino acids. Germline lookup yields CDR1 SGHDN and CDR2 FVKESK. CDR3 region: CASSQDAPRKNVLTF. CDR3 in DNA: TGTGCCAGCAGCCAAGATGCTCCTCGCAAGAACGTCCTGACTTTC. The full variable domain, rest sourced from reference TRBV14 and TRBJ2-6, is EAGVTQFPSHSVIEKGQTVTLRCDPISGHDNLYWYRRVMGKEIKFLLHFVKESKQDESGMPNNRFLAERTGGTYSTLKVQPAELEDSGVYFCASSQDAPRKNVLTFGAGSRLTVL.

This clonotype was recorded many times. V is TRBV10-3 and J is TRBJ1-6; D might be TRBD1 (5 bases). CDR3 length: 15 amino acids. Deletions cut 4 bases from V and 7 bases from J, with 14 bases between. Germline CDR1 and CDR2: ENHRY and SYGVKD. CDR3 in DNA: TGTGCCATCAGTGCAGGGCCCCTCTTGAATTCACCCCTCCACTTT. It encodes CAISAGPLLNSPLHF.

This clonotype occurred many times. This rearrangement joins TRBV6-5 to TRBJ2-7; unclear D gene. V lost 6 bases to trimming and J lost 2 bases, with 5 bases between them. Germline loops: CDR1 MNHEY, CDR2 SVGAGI. The CDR3 is 11 amino acids. CDR3 region: CASRTPYEQYF. DNA for the CDR3: TGTGCCAGCAGGACACCCTACGAGCAGTACTTC.

There are many counts of this clonotype. J is TRBJ2-4 and V is TRBV27; unclear D gene. V was pared by 3 bases and J by 3 bases, with 6 bases between. The CDR3 is 13 residues long. Germline values: CDR1 MNHEY, CDR2 SMNVEV (reference sequence). The CDR3 DNA is TGTGCCAGCAGTTTGACGATCAAAAACATTCAGTACTTC. Residues: CASSLTIKNIQYF.